A single sample is the source of the 22 T cell receptor beta chains below, sequenced in a study of cytomegalovirus exposure and HLA in healthy donors. PCR used 60 Vbeta primers and 13 Jbeta primers. Using immunoSEQ multiplex PCR, the repertoire was profiled, and TCRdb retains in-frame clones only, with some absent. The data hold 150,000 to 200,000 clones, with about three quarters observed a single time. The sample comprised PBMCs. Receptors originate from a female donor in good health and CMV-seronegative.

This sequence joins TRBV19 and TRBJ2-2; 10 positions agree with TRBD2. The CDR3 spans 15 residues. Germline V gene lookup returns CDR1 LNHDA and CDR2 SQIVND (reference sequence). V dropped 4 bases and J dropped 6; count of bases not matched to a gene: 5. For the CDR3, the DNA is TGTGCCAGTAGTACCCTAGCGGGAGTGCCCGGGGAGCTGTTTTTT. Translation: CASSTLAGVPGELFF.

The chain carries TRBV28 and TRBJ1-2; no definite D call. Germline CDR1 is MDHEN and CDR2 is SYDVKM. There are 13 residues in the CDR3. V was trimmed by 9 bases and J by 4 bases, leaving 15 bases between them. CDR3 coding DNA: TGTGCCAGTCAAGACTTTATTGGCTATGGCTACACCTTC. Amino acids: CASQDFIGYGYTF.

This sequence joins TRBV7-2 and TRBJ1-5, with TRBD1 matching 8 bases. Germline CDR1 SGHTA, CDR2 FQGNSA. The CDR3 is 15 amino acids. Trimming cost V 5 bases and J 1 base; bases outside gene matches: 4. CDR3 region: CASSPWTGSNQPQHF. Here the CDR3 DNA reads TGTGCCAGCAGCCCGTGGACAGGGAGCAATCAGCCCCAGCATTTT.

The V and J genes are TRBV12-1 and TRBJ1-5. TRBV12-1 is described as a pseudogene. The CDR3 has 14 amino acids. CDR3 DNA sequence: TGTGCCAGCAGCTGGGAGAGGTGGAATCAGCCCCAGCATTTT. This sequence encodes CASSWERWNQPQHF.

The chain is built from TRBV4-1 and TRBJ2-1; D gene unclear. The V end lost 3 bases, the J end lost 6 bases, and 6 bases lay between the germline ends. CDR1 MGHRA and CDR2 YSYEKL come from the germline V gene. This CDR3 has 12 residues. The CDR3: CASSHELNEQFF. CDR3 DNA sequence: TGCGCCAGCAGCCACGAACTCAATGAGCAGTTCTTC.

In its sample, this clone was seen a few times. V usage is TRBV18 and J usage is TRBJ1-1, with 9 bases aligning to TRBD1. Germline V gene data show CDR1 as KGHSH and CDR2 as LQKENI. There are 15 residues in the CDR3. The V and J ends lost 3 bases and 4 bases, in that order; junction bases with no gene match: 6. The CDR3: CASSPGTGRVTEAFF. The CDR3 nucleotides are TGTGCCAGCTCACCGGGGACAGGGAGGGTCACTGAAGCTTTCTTT. Combining the CDR3 with reference TRBV18 and TRBJ1-1 gives the whole variable domain NAGVMQNPRHLVRRRGQEARLRCSPMKGHSHVYWYRQLPEEGLKFMVYLQKENIIDESGMPKERFSAEFPKEGPSILRIQQVVRGDSAAYFCASSPGTGRVTEAFFGQGTRLTVV.

V is TRBV7-2 and J is TRBJ2-2; D possibly corresponds to TRBD2 (6 bases). CDR1 is SGHTA and CDR2 is FQGNSA in the germline V gene. The CDR3 spans 15 residues. Trimming pared 5 bases from V and 5 bases from J, leaving 15 bases between. The CDR3 sequence: CASSAGLSGTGELFF. The CDR3 coding sequence is TGTGCCAGCAGCGCGGGACTTTCGGGGACCGGGGAGCTGTTTTTT.

Remarks on this clone: This CDR3 is also generated by other DNA sequences in the sample. The V call is TRBV9, the J call TRBJ1-5; 8 bases fit TRBD1. The V gene's germline CDR1 is SGDLS and CDR2 YYNGEE. The CDR3 runs 14 residues. V shed 4 bases and J 4 bases; nucleotides not matched to a gene: 4. CDR3 bases: TGTGCCAGCAGCCCCGGACAGGGAAATCAGCCCCAGCATTTT. It encodes CASSPGQGNQPQHF.

The rearrangement joins TRBV6-6 to TRBJ2-1, with D uncertain. The CDR3 has 13 amino acids. The germline CDR1 and CDR2 sequences are MNHNY and SVGAGI (reference sequence). The germline V and J ends were trimmed by 2 bases and 8 bases, with 10 bases remaining between them. The CDR3 DNA follows: TGTGCCAGCAGTTACCGCACTAACGATGAGCAGTTCTTC. Protein product: CASSYRTNDEQFF.

This clone was seen a handful of times. This chain links TRBV14 with TRBJ1-2, with TRBD1 matching over 8 bases. J lost 2 bases, V lost 4 bases, and 6 bases had no gene match. The germline gives CDR1 SGHDN, CDR2 FVKESK. The CDR3 loop spans 15 amino acids. The DNA for the CDR3 is TGTGCCAGCAGCCTCTCCGGGACAGGAAACTATGGCTACACCTTC. Translating gives CASSLSGTGNYGYTF.

The J gene is TRBJ1-6, the V gene TRBV19; 9 bases align to TRBD1. V lost 5 bases and J lost 5; bases outside the gene matches: 4. The CDR3 contains 15 residues. The germline V gene has CDR1 LNHDA and CDR2 SQIVND (reference sequence). CDR3 bases: TGTGCCAGTAGTGCGGGGACAGGGAATAATTCACCCCTCCACTTT. Amino acid sequence: CASSAGTGNNSPLHF.

This clone is a singleton in its sample. The V and J genes are TRBV7-9 and TRBJ1-2; weak D call: TRBD1 (6 bases). This CDR3 comprises 13 residues. Germline V gives CDR1 SEHNR, CDR2 FQNEAQ (reference sequence). V gave up 8 bases and J gave up 5 bases, with 15 bases separating them. In DNA, the CDR3 is TGTGCCAGCCTTATTGACAGGAGTTATGGCTACACCTTC. It translates to CASLIDRSYGYTF.

This chain links TRBV9 with TRBJ2-3; 9 bases map to TRBD2. The CDR3 length is 16 residues. After removal of 4 bases from V and 3 bases from J, the junction contained 9 bases not matched to a gene. In germline, CDR1 is SGDLS, CDR2 YYNGEE. CDR3 residues: CASSPLSGSLTDTQYF. The DNA of the CDR3 is TGTGCCAGCAGCCCCCTTAGCGGGAGCTTGACAGATACGCAGTATTTT.

The V and J genes are TRBV9 and TRBJ1-3; TRBD1 matches at 8 bases. The CDR3 totals 19 residues. Germline V CDR1 and CDR2: SGDLS, YYNGEE. V shed 4 bases and J 0 bases; nucleotides not matched to a gene: 15. The CDR3 DNA sequence: TGTGCCAGCAGCACGCGGGGGGGCAGGGGGCATCTCTCTGGAAACACCATATATTTT. It specifies CASSTRGGRGHLSGNTIYF.

The chain recombines TRBV7-9 with TRBJ1-6, with a possible D match to TRBD1 (5 bases). V was pared by 5 bases and J by 0 bases, with 11 bases between. CDR3 length: 16 amino acids. The V gene's germline CDR1 is SEHNR and CDR2 FQNEAQ (reference sequence). The CDR3 DNA follows: TGTGCCAGCAGCGGCGGGGCGCGCTCCTATAATTCACCCCTCCACTTT. It translates to CASSGGARSYNSPLHF.

Here the CDR3 reads CASSLGPISGGVETQYF. The CDR3 DNA is TGTGCCAGCAGCTTAGGCCCCATTAGCGGGGGGGTAGAGACCCAGTACTTC. The gene calls are TRBV7-2 and TRBJ2-5; 11 positions match TRBD2. Germline CDR1 and CDR2: SGHTA and FQGNSA. The ends lost 1 base at V and 4 bases at J; junction bases unmatched: 8. The CDR3 runs 17 residues.

A few counts support this clone. The chain employs TRBV27 and TRBJ2-7; 9 bases are a match to TRBD2. This CDR3 has 17 residues. With 4 bases clipped from V and 0 bases from J, the junction kept 10 bases outside the gene matches. Germline CDR1 MNHEY, CDR2 SMNVEV (reference sequence). The CDR3 nucleotides are TGTGCCAGCAGTTCCCCCGGCGGGGGGGCAAGCTCCTACGAGCAGTACTTC. Amino acids: CASSSPGGGASSYEQYF.

The rearrangement links TRBV1 to TRBJ2-5; the D segment call TRBD1 is taken from the table without a DNA check. TRBV1 is a pseudogene locus. The CDR3 loop spans 16 amino acids. The CDR3 loop is CTSSQDRPDIQETQYF. The DNA for the CDR3 is TGCACCAGCAGCCAAGATCGTCCCGACATACAAGAGACCCAGTACTTC.

The chain couples TRBV9 to TRBJ1-6; D might be TRBD1 (6 bases). The germline V gene has CDR1 SGDLS and CDR2 YYNGEE. The CDR3 has 16 residues. Deletions cut 3 bases from V and 0 bases from J, with 10 bases between. CDR3 sequence (DNA): TGTGCCAGCAGCGACACAGGGTTCTCCTATAATTCACCCCTCCACTTT. As protein: CASSDTGFSYNSPLHF.

Here the CDR3 reads CASSLRQDSGNTIYF. Here the CDR3 DNA reads TGTGCCAGCAGCTTGCGACAGGACTCTGGAAACACCATATATTTT. The V and J genes are TRBV5-5 and TRBJ1-3; a weak D match, TRBD1 (6 bases). The CDR3 contains 15 residues. Per the germline V gene, CDR1 is SGHKS and CDR2 is YYEKEE (reference sequence). Trimming took 1 base from V and 0 from J, leaving 8 bases between them.

The rearrangement joins TRBV7-8 to TRBJ1-5, with unresolved D. V lost 1 base to trimming and J lost 1 base, with 11 bases between them. CDR3 size: 16 residues. Germline V CDR1 and CDR2: SGHVS, FQNEAQ. CDR3 sequence (DNA): TGTGCCAGCAGCTTAGTAGGAGGTGGAAGCAATCAGCCCCAGCATTTT. It translates to CASSLVGGGSNQPQHF.

V usage is TRBV10-1 and J usage is TRBJ1-6; 9 positions match TRBD1. This CDR3 spans 13 amino acids. J gave up 14 bases and V 7 bases, and 9 bases lay outside the gene matches. Germline CDR1 is WNHNN and CDR2 is SYGVQD (reference sequence). The CDR3 region has the DNA TGCGCCAGCAAAGGACAGGGGCCTTTATCCCTCCACTTT. Its translation: CASKGQGPLSLHF.